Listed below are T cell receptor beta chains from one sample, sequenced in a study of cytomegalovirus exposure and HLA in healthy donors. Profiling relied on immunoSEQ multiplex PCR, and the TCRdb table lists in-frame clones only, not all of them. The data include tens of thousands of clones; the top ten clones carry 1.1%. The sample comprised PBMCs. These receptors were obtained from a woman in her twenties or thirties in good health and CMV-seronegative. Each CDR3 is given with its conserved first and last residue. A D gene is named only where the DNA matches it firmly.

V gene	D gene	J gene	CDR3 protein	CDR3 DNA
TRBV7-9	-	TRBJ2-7	CASSLFSEGAWEQYF	TGTGCCAGCAGTCTCTTCTCGGAGGGGGCGTGGGAGCAGTACTTC
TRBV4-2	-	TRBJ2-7	CASSQETGLLSHEQYF	TGTGCCAGCAGCCAAGAAACGGGACTGCTCTCCCACGAGCAGTACTTC
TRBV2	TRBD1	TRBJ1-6	CASRIQGQGTNSPLHF	TGTGCCAGCAGGATCCAGGGACAGGGGACCAATTCACCCCTCCACTTT
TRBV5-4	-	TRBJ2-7	CASSLGTLSSYEQYF	TGTGCCAGCAGCCTCGGGACTCTTAGCTCCTACGAGCAGTACTTC
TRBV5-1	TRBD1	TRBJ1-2	CASSSLLQGGDGYTF	TGCGCCAGCAGCTCCCTATTACAGGGGGGGGATGGCTACACCTTC
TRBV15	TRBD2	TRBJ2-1	CATSREGLAGTTRGNEQFF	TGTGCCACCAGCCGAGAGGGACTAGCGGGTACTACTCGGGGCAATGAGCAGTTCTTC
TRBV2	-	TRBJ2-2	CASRGPIGELFF	TGTGCCAGCAGGGGGCCCATCGGGGAGCTGTTTTTT
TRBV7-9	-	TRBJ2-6	CASAISGANVLTF	TGTGCCAGCGCGATCTCTGGGGCCAACGTCCTGACTTTC
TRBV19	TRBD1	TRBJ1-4	CASSDRGLSNEKLFF	TGTGCCAGTAGCGACAGGGGGCTCTCTAATGAAAAACTGTTTTTT
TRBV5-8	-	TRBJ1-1	CASSLGTSNTEAFF	TGTGCCAGCAGCTTGGGGACAAGCAACACTGAAGCTTTCTTT
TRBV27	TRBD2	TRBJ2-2	CASSSGGRTGELFF	TGTGCCAGCAGTAGCGGGGGGCGGACCGGGGAGCTGTTTTTT
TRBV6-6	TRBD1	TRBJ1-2	CASSQSGTGNYGYTF	TGTGCCAGCAGTCAATCCGGGACAGGGAACTATGGCTACACCTTC
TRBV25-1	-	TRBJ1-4	CASSEGGTTNEKLFF	TGTGCCAGCAGTGAGGGGGGAACAACTAATGAAAAACTGTTTTTT
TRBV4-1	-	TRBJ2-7	CASSRGQNPYEQYF	TGCGCCAGCAGCCGTGGACAGAACCCCTACGAGCAGTACTTC
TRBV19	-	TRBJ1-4	CASSMLQGREKLFF	TGTGCCAGTAGTATGTTACAGGGACGTGAAAAACTGTTTTTT
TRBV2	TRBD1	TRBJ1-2	CASNLQGSFGYTF	TGTGCCAGTAATCTACAGGGGTCGTTCGGCTACACCTTC
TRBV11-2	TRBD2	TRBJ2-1	CASSLVLAGNEQFF	TGTGCCAGCAGCTTAGTACTAGCGGGCAATGAGCAGTTCTTC
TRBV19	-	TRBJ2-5	CASSIVGGVETQYF	TGTGCCAGTAGTATAGTAGGGGGAGTGGAGACCCAGTACTTC
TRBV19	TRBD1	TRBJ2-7	CASSISTGGGYEQYF	TGTGCCAGTAGTATATCGACAGGGGGGGGCTACGAGCAGTACTTC
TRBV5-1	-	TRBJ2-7	CASSLDGQSYEQYF	TGCGCCAGCAGCTTGGATGGACAGAGCTACGAGCAGTACTTC
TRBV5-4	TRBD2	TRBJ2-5	CASSIGLAGGLRGETQYF	TGTGCCAGCAGCATCGGACTAGCGGGAGGGCTTCGTGGAGAGACCCAGTACTTC
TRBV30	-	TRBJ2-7	CAWSRGDLYEQYF	TGTGCCTGGAGCAGGGGGGACTTGTACGAGCAGTACTTC
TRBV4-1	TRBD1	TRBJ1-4	CASSHQGATNEKLFF	TGCGCCAGCAGCCACCAGGGGGCAACTAATGAAAAACTGTTTTTT
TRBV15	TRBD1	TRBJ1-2	CATSRRTGTGDYGYTF	TGTGCCACCAGCAGACGAACCGGGACAGGGGACTATGGCTACACCTTC
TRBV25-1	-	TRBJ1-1	CASRPRGGITEAFF	TGTGCCAGCAGGCCCCGGGGCGGGATCACTGAAGCTTTCTTT